This T cell receptor beta chain is from a study of T cell repertoires in ileal Crohn's disease. Germline values: CDR1 WNHNN, CDR2 SYGVQD (reference sequence). The CDR3 is 15 amino acids. The V gene end was trimmed by 2 bases and the J gene end by 4 bases; junction bases not matched to a gene: 2. Findings of the study overall: Every patient over 26.8% clonality showed endoscopic recurrence.

Clones were read by immunoSEQ multiplex PCR, and TCRdb kept only the in-frame ones, dropping some. In the table there are 13,000 or so clones, around four fifths of which are singletons. A remark on this clone: Its cognate antigen is unknown. The identical CDR3 is also encoded by other nucleotide sequences in the sample.

Indicated time point: neoterminal ileum biopsy at postoperative endoscopy, about 6 months after surgery. Material: ileal tissue. The TCR originated in an adult with Crohn's disease. V is TRBV10-1 and J is TRBJ2-7; TRBD2 aligns across 13 bases. For the CDR3, the DNA is TGCGCCAGCAGTGAGGGACTAGCGGGAGTGTACGAGCAGTACTTC. Residues: CASSEGLAGVYEQYF.